This T cell receptor beta chain was retrieved from a study of T cell responses to AZD1222 COVID-19 vaccine. Produced via immunoSEQ multiplex PCR; TCRdb's table is partial and in-frame only. The table has 55,000 to 75,000 clones, around 80% seen once; the top ten hold about 12%. In germline, CDR1 is GTSNPN, CDR2 SVGIG (reference sequence). This CDR3 comprises 14 residues. V shed 3 bases, J shed 4 bases, and the junction held 6 bases outside the gene matches. A word on this clone: As yet, its antigen is unknown.

Points from the study as a whole: Targets within unmutated variant regions were reportedly found for nearly half of spike-specific TCRs. Spike-spanning, vaccine-associated CD4 TCRs were dominant at 160-218 and 743-854. Scientists sampled the repertoires only once the peak T cell response had passed. Just a handful of AZD1222 recipients were seropositive at baseline.

The source is an adult in good health. The V gene is TRBV30, the J gene TRBJ1-5; 7 bases match TRBD1. The sequences come from peripheral blood, collected on day 0 of AZD1222 vaccination. CDR3 sequence reads: CAWRATGRNQPQHF. DNA for the CDR3: TGTGCCTGGAGAGCGACAGGGCGAAATCAGCCCCAGCATTTT.